This T cell receptor beta chain was identified during a study of blood T cells in healthy people across ages. Only a few counts were recorded for this clonotype. A second PCR of about 7 to 11 cycles used a sample-barcoded 5' primer and a J-beta primer mix. TCRdb used MiXCR to reprocess the 5' RACE reads, holding one entry per CDR3 protein. Of roughly 800,000 distinct CDR3 sequences listed, roughly 60% are singletons. The germline V and J ends were trimmed by 7 bases and 4 bases, with 19 bases remaining between them. The CDR3 is 15 amino acids. Germline lookup yields CDR1 MNHNY and CDR2 SVGAGI (reference sequence).

This rearrangement joins TRBV6-6 to TRBJ1-2; weak D call: TRBD1 (6 bases). The sequencing sample was made of blood. The receptor comes from a man aged 30-40 years in good health. In DNA, the CDR3 is TGTGCCAGCACCACCATGGGGGGGGCAGTCTATGGCTACACCTTC. It yields the protein CASTTMGGAVYGYTF.